Below, 10 T cell receptor beta chains from the same sample are listed, as sequenced in a study of beta chain features in type 1 diabetes (dated by TCRdb to 2017 to 2018). The method was the immunoSEQ multiplex PCR assay. All of the isolated RNA was reverse transcribed with the High Capacity cDNA Reverse Transcription Kit, so expressed TCRB transcripts were sequenced. Held by TCRdb, this immuneACCESS table contains in-frame sequences only and omits some clones. Under half of the omission traces to an unresolved V gene where checked; the cause of the rest is unknown. The sample includes roughly 450,000 clones, with around 13% observed a single time. The ten largest clonotypes hold roughly 0.033% of the sample. The sequenced sample was naive CD4+ T cells from blood. The sample's cell subset or site label, decoded: true naive CD4+ T cells. These receptors were taken from a young man in good health.

The rearrangement links TRBV13 to TRBJ2-1, with 15 bases lining up with TRBD2. V lost 10 bases, J lost 6 bases, and 7 bases stayed unmatched. The CDR3 is 15 residues long. Germline assignment: CDR1 PRHDT and CDR2 FYEKMQ (reference sequence). The CDR3 spells CATRTSGGASNEQFF. DNA for the CDR3: TGTGCCACCCGGACTAGCGGGGGGGCGTCCAATGAGCAGTTCTTC.

A few counts support this clone. The chain couples TRBV7-2 to TRBJ2-1; tentatively, D is TRBD2 (6 bases). In germline, CDR1 is SGHTA, CDR2 FQGNSA. The V end was cut by 6 bases, the J end by 9 bases, with 18 bases between. This CDR3 has 14 residues. Here the CDR3 reads CASSNALREAEQFF. DNA of the CDR3: TGTGCCAGCAGTAACGCTCTTAGGGAGGCTGAGCAGTTCTTC.

Only a few counts were recorded for this clone. The genes are TRBV2 and TRBJ2-5, with D uncertain. CDR1 and CDR2 (germline): SNHLY, FYNNEI. The CDR3 extends over 13 amino acids. V lost 6 bases, J lost 7 bases, and 15 bases lay in between. CDR3 nucleotide sequence: TGTGCCAGCAGCGATGACATGCGCGGGACCCAGTACTTC. Protein: CASSDDMRGTQYF.

Only a few counts were recorded for this clone. This chain joins TRBV4-1 and TRBJ1-2; D is ambiguous. Trimming removed 0 bases at V and 4 bases at J, with 15 bases between. This CDR3 region has 16 residues. The V gene's germline CDR1 is MGHRA and CDR2 YSYEKL. The CDR3 bases are TGCGCCAGCAGCCAAGATGTCTCCTCCCTCATCTATGGCTACACCTTC. Amino acids: CASSQDVSSLIYGYTF.

This clone has only a few counts. The rearrangement uses TRBV21-1 and TRBJ2-6; the table calls TRBD2, which could not be checked here. TRBV21-1 is shown as a pseudogene. The CDR3 extends over 16 amino acids. The CDR3 DNA is TGTGCCAGCAGCAAAGTGGAGAGGGCTGGGGCCAACGTCCTGACTTTC. This encodes CASSKVERAGANVLTF.

The rearrangement uses TRBV4-1 and TRBJ2-5; unclear D gene. V shed 0 bases and J shed 3 bases, with 11 bases lying between them. The CDR3 contains 15 residues. CDR1 is MGHRA and CDR2 is YSYEKL in the germline V gene. Written as DNA, the CDR3 is TGCGCCAGCAGCCAAGAAATTGGGGTTAAAGAGACCCAGTACTTC. This gives the protein CASSQEIGVKETQYF.

This clone showed up many times. The chain is built from TRBV29-1 and TRBJ2-7, with 8 bases identical to TRBD1. This CDR3 has 13 amino acids. After removal of 7 bases from V and 7 bases from J, the junction contained 12 bases not matched to a gene. From germline, CDR1 is SQVTM and CDR2 ANQGSEA. CDR3 residues: CSAGQGALREQYF. The CDR3 DNA is TGCAGCGCCGGACAGGGAGCCCTGAGGGAGCAGTACTTC.

This clone was recorded many times. V usage is TRBV7-9 and J usage is TRBJ2-1; D possibly corresponds to TRBD1 (6 bases). Trimming removed 5 bases from V and 8 bases from J, with 16 bases in between. This CDR3 contains 14 residues. Germline lookup yields CDR1 SEHNR and CDR2 FQNEAQ (reference sequence). CDR3 region: CASSPSAQGHEQFF. The CDR3 nucleotides read TGTGCCAGCAGCCCCAGCGCACAGGGCCATGAGCAGTTCTTC.

In its sample, this clone was seen a few times. The chain combines TRBV29-1 with TRBJ2-3; D gene ambiguous. Between the trimmed V and J ends, which lost 4 bases and 2 bases, there was a span of 13 bases. The CDR3 spans 14 residues. CDR1 is SQVTM, CDR2 ANQGSEA, per germline. In nucleotides, the CDR3 is TGCAGCGTTGGAAAGTATCCATCCACAGATACGCAGTATTTT. The encoded protein is CSVGKYPSTDTQYF.

The genes are TRBV30 and TRBJ1-2; D ambiguous. The V gene's germline CDR1 is GTSNPN and CDR2 SVGIG (reference sequence). The CDR3 loop spans 11 amino acids. Trimming removed 2 bases at V and 8 bases at J, with 9 bases between. This CDR3 is CAWSLEGGYTF. The CDR3 region has the DNA TGTGCCTGGAGTCTCGAGGGAGGCTACACCTTC.